This record concerns one T cell receptor (beta chain) sequence. As yet, its antigen is unknown. V was pared by 4 bases and J by 0 bases, with 4 bases between. This CDR3 has 13 residues. Germline-derived CDR1 and CDR2 are MNHEY and SVGAGI. The table came from immunoSEQ multiplex PCR; TCRdb's copy has only in-frame clones and leaves some out. This table has about 70,000 clones, 84% appearing once. The data were obtained in a study of T cell responses to AZD1222 COVID-19 vaccine. Study conclusions and caveats: Spike-specific TCRs gained breadth and depth after people received two AZD1222 doses. Samples come after the peak T cell response, not at day 14.

The source of this sequence is an adult in good health. Sequenced here: peripheral blood, sampled on day 0 of AZD1222 vaccination. This chain links TRBV6-5 with TRBJ1-5; D remains ambiguous. In nucleotides, the CDR3 is TGTGCCAGCAGTTTCTATAGCAATCAGCCCCAGCATTTT. The encoded protein is CASSFYSNQPQHF.